Here is one T cell receptor (beta chain) with its context. Its specificity is not known. The treatment denotes: roughly ten-day PBMC culture with coronavirus spike peptide pools or control peptides (ViraFEST assay). The Oncomine TCR Beta short-read assay was applied to DNA of cultured CD4+ T cells. Researchers extracted genomic DNA from CD4+ T cells that had been cultured. TCRdb recomputed calls from the PCR reads with MiXCR, one row per CDR3 protein. The profile shows roughly 4,700 distinct CDR3 sequences, about 44% of them singletons. The data were obtained in a study of vaccination and CD4 T cells after COVID-19. The sequence was collected from a human donor who had recovered from COVID-19. Source: CD4+ T cells from blood, cultured in vitro, taken after SARS-CoV-2 vaccination.

Here the CDR3 DNA reads TGTGCCAGCAGTCATAAACCCGGGAACACTGAAGCTTTCTTT. Amino acids: CASSHKPGNTEAFF. V is TRBV28 and J is TRBJ1-1; D unclear. Germline V CDR1 and CDR2: MDHEN, SYDVKM. V was cut by 5 bases and J by 1 base, with 11 bases left in between. The CDR3 runs 14 residues.